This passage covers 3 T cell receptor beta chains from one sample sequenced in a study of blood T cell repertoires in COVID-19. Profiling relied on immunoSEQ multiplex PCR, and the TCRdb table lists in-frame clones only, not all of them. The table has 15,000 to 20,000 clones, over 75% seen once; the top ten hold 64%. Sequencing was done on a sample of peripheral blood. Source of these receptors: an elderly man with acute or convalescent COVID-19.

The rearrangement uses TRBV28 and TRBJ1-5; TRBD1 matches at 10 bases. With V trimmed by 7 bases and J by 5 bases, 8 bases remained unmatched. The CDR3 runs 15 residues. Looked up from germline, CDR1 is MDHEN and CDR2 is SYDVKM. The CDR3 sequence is CASKLRDRGYQPQHF. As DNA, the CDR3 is TGTGCCAGCAAGCTCAGGGACAGGGGATATCAGCCCCAGCATTTT. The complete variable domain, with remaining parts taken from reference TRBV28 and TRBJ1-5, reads DVKVTQSSRYLVKRTGEKVFLECVQDMDHENMFWYRQDPGLGLRLIYFSYDVKMKEKGDIPEGYSVSREKKERFSLILESASTNQTSMYLCASKLRDRGYQPQHFGDGTRLSIL.

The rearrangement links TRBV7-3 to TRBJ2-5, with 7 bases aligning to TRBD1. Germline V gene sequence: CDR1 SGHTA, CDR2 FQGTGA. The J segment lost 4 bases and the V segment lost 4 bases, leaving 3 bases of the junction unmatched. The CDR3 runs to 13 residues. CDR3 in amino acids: CASSSNRGETQYF. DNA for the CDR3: TGTGCCAGCAGCTCAAACAGGGGAGAGACCCAGTACTTC.

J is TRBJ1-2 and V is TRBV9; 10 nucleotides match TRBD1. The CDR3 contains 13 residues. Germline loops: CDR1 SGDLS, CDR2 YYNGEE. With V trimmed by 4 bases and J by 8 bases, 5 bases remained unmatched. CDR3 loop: CASSSDRGPGYTF. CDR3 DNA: TGTGCCAGCAGCTCAGACAGGGGGCCCGGCTACACCTTC.